The 5 T cell receptor beta chains presented below share a single source sample, sequenced in a study of shared clonotypes between healthy human individuals. Sequencing was performed with immunoSEQ multiplex PCR; in TCRdb, only in-frame clones are kept and a portion is missing. The table has roughly 1 million clones, more than 75% seen once. Sequenced: memory CD4+ T cells from PBMCs. Specified subset: CD45RA-negative fraction. These receptor sequences come from a man between 18 and 35 years old in good health. Some clones in this sample may be carry-over from other donors' samples.

A few counts support this clone. The V gene is TRBV9, the J gene TRBJ1-1; D may be TRBD1 (5 bases). Germline-derived CDR1 and CDR2 are SGDLS and YYNGEE. V was trimmed by 4 bases and J by 4 bases, leaving 17 bases between them. This CDR3 comprises 15 residues. The CDR3, as DNA: TGTGCCAGCAGCCCGAGCGTGAGTAGGGGCACTGAAGCTTTCTTT. Amino acids: CASSPSVSRGTEAFF.

Many counts were recorded for this clone. This chain links TRBV28 with TRBJ2-1; 8 bases fit TRBD2. The CDR3 length is 16 residues. CDR1 and CDR2 (germline): MDHEN, SYDVKM. Unmatched junction bases numbered 10, after V lost 2 bases and J lost 7 bases. CDR3: CASSLRRSSGGNEQFF. DNA for the CDR3: TGTGCCAGCAGTTTACGGAGGTCCTCGGGGGGGAATGAGCAGTTCTTC.

About this clone itself: Within the sample, other DNA sequences also encode this same CDR3. V gene TRBV5-1 combines with J gene TRBJ2-3, with TRBD1 matching over 7 bases. The J segment lost 6 bases and the V segment lost 2 bases, leaving 6 bases of the junction unmatched. CDR3 length equals 14 residues. CDR1 is SGHRS and CDR2 is YFSETQ in the germline V gene. This chain's CDR3 is CASSLGQGVDTQYF. The CDR3 DNA is TGCGCCAGCAGCTTAGGGCAGGGGGTCGATACGCAGTATTTT.

The rearrangement links TRBV2 to TRBJ2-5; 7 positions match TRBD2. Trimming removed 6 bases from V and 4 bases from J; junction bases left unmatched: 8. Germline CDR1 is SNHLY and CDR2 is FYNNEI. This CDR3 spans 14 amino acids. DNA of the CDR3: TGTGCCAGCAGGATCCCGGGAGGTAGAGAGACCCAGTACTTC. Translating gives CASRIPGGRETQYF.

This clone was found a few times. The chain is built from TRBV28 and TRBJ2-3; TRBD2 aligns across 12 bases. Germline CDR1 MDHEN, CDR2 SYDVKM. Trimming at V came to 7 bases and at J to 4 bases, leaving 9 bases not matched to a gene. CDR3 length equals 16 residues. The CDR3 protein is CASKPSSGRAPDTQYF. CDR3 sequence (DNA): TGTGCCAGCAAGCCATCTAGCGGGAGGGCCCCAGATACGCAGTATTTT.